The TCR beta chain under discussion was sequenced for a study of radiotherapy plus CTLA-4 blockade in lung cancer. In the study overall: With roughly 28% of patients having disease control, objective responses were seen in approximately 18%.

About this clone itself: What it recognizes is unknown.

Study observations and caveats: Response was reportedly best predicted by early blood T cell clone dynamics, with interferon-beta. TCR clones originating in tumors grew in number in blood after radiotherapy plus ipilimumab.

Assay: immunoSEQ multiplex PCR; the TCRdb copy retains only in-frame clones and omits some. The sample contains around 95,000 clones, about four fifths of which appear only once. Chemo-refractory metastatic non-small-cell lung cancer patients were treated with focal radiation plus CTLA-4 blockade with ipilimumab. Sequences were derived from peripheral blood, sampled from a patient treated with radiotherapy plus ipilimumab. This sequence was found in a human donor with non-small cell lung cancer who had stable disease on radiotherapy plus ipilimumab.

The DNA of the CDR3 is TGTGCCAGCAGCTTAGGGACAGGGTTCGAGCAGTACTTC. It encodes CASSLGTGFEQYF. The rearrangement uses TRBV11-2 and TRBJ2-7; 8 bases align to TRBD1. Germline CDR1 and CDR2: SGHAT and FQNNGV. Trimming removed 1 base from V and 6 bases from J; junction bases left unmatched: 2. This CDR3 comprises 13 residues. The entire variable domain, with the rest obtained from reference TRBV11-2 and TRBJ2-7, is as follows: EAGVAQSPRYKIIEKRQSVAFWCNPISGHATLYWYQQILGQGPKLLIQFQNNGVVDDSQLPKDRFSAERLKGVDSTLKIQPAKLEDSAVYLCASSLGTGFEQYFGPGTRLTVT.